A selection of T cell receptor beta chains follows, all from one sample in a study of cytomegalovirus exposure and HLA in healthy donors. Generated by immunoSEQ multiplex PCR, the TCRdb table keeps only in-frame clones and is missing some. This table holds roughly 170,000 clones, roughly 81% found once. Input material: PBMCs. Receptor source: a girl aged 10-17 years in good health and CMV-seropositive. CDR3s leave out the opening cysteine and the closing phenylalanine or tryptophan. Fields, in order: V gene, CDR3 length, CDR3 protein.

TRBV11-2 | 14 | ASSWGQGGITYEQY
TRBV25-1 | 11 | ASSRGFNQPQH
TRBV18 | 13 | ASSPPARTGHGYT
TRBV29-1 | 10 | SVARGQETQY
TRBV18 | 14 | ASSRSTQGAKNIQY
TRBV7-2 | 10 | ASSSFTGELF
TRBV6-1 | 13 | ASSITRETSLGYT
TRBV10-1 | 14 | ASSITGGGDTGELF
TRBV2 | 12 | ASRARQMNTEAF
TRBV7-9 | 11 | ASSGTDREGYT
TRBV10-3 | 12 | AISEKEGYTEAF
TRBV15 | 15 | ATSRRTGGKGDTEAF
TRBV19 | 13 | ASSKGQGARQPQH
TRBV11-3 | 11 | ASSSRGGTEAF
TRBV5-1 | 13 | ASSLAYTATHEQY
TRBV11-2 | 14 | ASSLTTGNSNQPQH
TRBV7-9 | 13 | ASSLLAGAYNEQF
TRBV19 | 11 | ASSVGRLTEAF
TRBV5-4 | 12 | ASSLTGGIEKLF
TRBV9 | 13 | ASGVGSANYNEQF
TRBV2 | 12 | ASSGPGTNYGYT
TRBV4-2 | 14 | ASSPRGGDLTTEAF
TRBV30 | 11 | AWNKGSVTEAF
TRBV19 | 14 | ASSLYSEGLGSPLH
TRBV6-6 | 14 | ASSPTSGGATNEQF
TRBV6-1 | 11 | ASSRKTRYEQY
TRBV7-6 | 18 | ASSLVPYTRQTFMNTEAF
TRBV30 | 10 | AGPGFNYGYT
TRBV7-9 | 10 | ASSPSSYEQY
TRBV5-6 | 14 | ASSLGTGGRAGELF
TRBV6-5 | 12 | ASSEVAANYEQY
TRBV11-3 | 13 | ASRTRGDMNTEAF
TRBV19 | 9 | ASIETGELF
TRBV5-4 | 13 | ASSFSRARDGELF
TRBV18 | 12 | AGRAGAYTGELF
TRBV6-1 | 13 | ASSEGQGAAGEQY
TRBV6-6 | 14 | ASSGTGLAVSYEQY
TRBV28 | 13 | ASSSGRQGVREQY
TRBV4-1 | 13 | ASSQGGHQNTEAF
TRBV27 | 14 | ASSFYSGGPYNEQF